This is a list of T cell receptor beta chains from one sample in a study of Graves' ophthalmopathy and Graves' hyperthyroidism. MiXCR was run by TCRdb on the multiplex PCR reads, yielding one entry per CDR3 protein. This table has approximately 640,000 distinct CDR3 sequences, roughly 41% appearing once. The sequenced sample was peripheral blood. All receptors derive from an adult man with Graves' ophthalmopathy. CDR3s include the opening cysteine and the closing phenylalanine or tryptophan. D genes are given only for firm matches. Rows may omit the clone size; those that give it use once, few, many or a size class.

clone size: many
V gene: TRBV7-2
D gene: -
CDR3 length: 15
J gene: TRBJ2-5
CDR3 DNA: TGTGCCAGCAGCTTAAACGGACGGAACCAAGAGACCCAGTACTTC
CDR3 protein: CASSLNGRNQETQYF

clone size: -
V gene: TRBV15
D gene: TRBD1
CDR3 length: 14
J gene: TRBJ1-1
CDR3 DNA: TGTGCCACCAGCAGAACCCCCACAGGGACAGGAGCTTTCTTT
CDR3 protein: CATSRTPTGTGAFF

clone size: few
V gene: TRBV19
D gene: TRBD2
CDR3 length: 15
J gene: TRBJ2-7
CDR3 DNA: TGTGCCAGTAGTATAGACAGAGCGGGATTCTACGAGCAGTACTTC
CDR3 protein: CASSIDRAGFYEQYF

clone size: -
V gene: TRBV2
D gene: TRBD1
CDR3 length: 14
J gene: TRBJ1-2
CDR3 DNA: TGTGCCAGCAGCCTCAAGGGACAGTTCTATGGCTACACCTTC
CDR3 protein: CASSLKGQFYGYTF

clone size: few
V gene: TRBV15
D gene: -
CDR3 length: 14
J gene: TRBJ1-1
CDR3 DNA: TGTGCCACCAGCAGAGATAGCAGGGCACATGAAGCTTTCTTT
CDR3 protein: CATSRDSRAHEAFF

clone size: many
V gene: TRBV4-1
D gene: -
CDR3 length: 14
J gene: TRBJ2-7
CDR3 DNA: TGCGCCAGCAGCCAAGGCAGATTGGCCTACGAGCAGTACTTC
CDR3 protein: CASSQGRLAYEQYF

clone size: many
V gene: TRBV7-9
D gene: TRBD1
CDR3 length: 15
J gene: TRBJ1-6
CDR3 DNA: TGTGCCAGCAGCTTAGTCGGGACAGCCGATTCACCCCTCCACTTT
CDR3 protein: CASSLVGTADSPLHF

clone size: -
V gene: TRBV12-5
D gene: TRBD2
CDR3 length: 16
J gene: TRBJ2-7
CDR3 DNA: TGTGCTAGTGGTTTGGGACTAGCGGGCAGCTCCTACGAGCAGTACTTC
CDR3 protein: CASGLGLAGSSYEQYF

clone size: -
V gene: TRBV10-3
D gene: TRBD2
CDR3 length: 15
J gene: TRBJ2-3
CDR3 DNA: TGTGCCATCAGTGATTCTGGCGGGAGAGGGGATACGCAGTATTTT
CDR3 protein: CAISDSGGRGDTQYF

clone size: -
V gene: TRBV9
D gene: TRBD2
CDR3 length: 10
J gene: TRBJ2-6
CDR3 DNA: TGTGCCAGCAGCGTAGAGGGACTAGCCTTC
CDR3 protein: CASSVEGLAF

clone size: -
V gene: TRBV20-1
D gene: -
CDR3 length: 14
J gene: TRBJ1-4
CDR3 DNA: TGCAGTGCGCGAGGGACTCCGGAGGGCGGAAAACTGTTTTTT
CDR3 protein: CSARGTPEGGKLFF

clone size: many
V gene: TRBV24-1
D gene: TRBD1
CDR3 length: 13
J gene: TRBJ2-7
CDR3 DNA: TGTGCCACCAGCCGGGACAGGGTCGACGAGCAGTACTTC
CDR3 protein: CATSRDRVDEQYF

clone size: -
V gene: TRBV12-3/TRBV12-4
D gene: TRBD1
CDR3 length: 14
J gene: TRBJ1-2
CDR3 DNA: TGTGCCAGCAGCATACGGACAGGGGGCGCTTTTCCCGGGTTC
CDR3 protein: CASSIRTGGAFPGF

clone size: many
V gene: TRBV19
D gene: -
CDR3 length: 11
J gene: TRBJ1-4
CDR3 DNA: TGTGCCGGGCGCCAGGAGGAAAAACTGTTTTTT
CDR3 protein: CAGRQEEKLFF

clone size: many
V gene: TRBV4-3
D gene: -
CDR3 length: 15
J gene: TRBJ1-6
CDR3 DNA: TGCGCCAGCAGCCAAGACCTCCAGCCGGGTTCACCCCTCCACTTT
CDR3 protein: CASSQDLQPGSPLHF

clone size: -
V gene: TRBV10-3
D gene: -
CDR3 length: 12
J gene: TRBJ2-5
CDR3 DNA: TGTGCCATCAGTGTAAGAAACGGGACCCAGTACTTC
CDR3 protein: CAISVRNGTQYF

clone size: -
V gene: TRBV20-1
D gene: -
CDR3 length: 13
J gene: TRBJ1-5
CDR3 DNA: TGCAGTGCTAGGACAGCATTCAATCAGCCCCAGCATTTT
CDR3 protein: CSARTAFNQPQHF

clone size: many
V gene: TRBV7-9
D gene: -
CDR3 length: 12
J gene: TRBJ1-1
CDR3 DNA: TGTGCCAGCAGCGTAGGAATCACTGAAGCTTTCTTT
CDR3 protein: CASSVGITEAFF

clone size: many
V gene: TRBV20-1
D gene: -
CDR3 length: 14
J gene: TRBJ2-7
CDR3 DNA: TGCAGTGCTCCTGTTGGGGGGCGGGGATACGAGCAGTACTTC
CDR3 protein: CSAPVGGRGYEQYF

clone size: -
V gene: TRBV10-3
D gene: -
CDR3 length: 13
J gene: TRBJ2-7
CDR3 DNA: TGTGTCAGCAACCCTAGCGACTCCTACGAGCAGTACTTC
CDR3 protein: CVSNPSDSYEQYF

clone size: -
V gene: TRBV19
D gene: TRBD1
CDR3 length: 12
J gene: TRBJ1-1
CDR3 DNA: TGTGCCAGTACAGGACAGGGCACTGAAGCTTTCTTT
CDR3 protein: CASTGQGTEAFF

clone size: many
V gene: TRBV7-2
D gene: -
CDR3 length: 14
J gene: TRBJ1-1
CDR3 DNA: TGTGCCAGCAGCCCTCTTCTACCCCGCACTGAAGCTTTCTTT
CDR3 protein: CASSPLLPRTEAFF

clone size: -
V gene: TRBV29-1
D gene: -
CDR3 length: 16
J gene: TRBJ2-5
CDR3 DNA: TGCAGCAGTCGAAGGGCCGGGGGACCAGGATTAGAGACCCAGTACTTC
CDR3 protein: CSSRRAGGPGLETQYF

clone size: -
V gene: TRBV25-1
D gene: -
CDR3 length: 21
J gene: TRBJ1-6
CDR3 DNA: -
CDR3 protein: CASSGWGFCASSFTVNSPLHF

clone size: many
V gene: TRBV7-2
D gene: TRBD2
CDR3 length: 15
J gene: TRBJ2-5
CDR3 DNA: TGTGCCAGCAGCTTAGTGTCGGGGGGGCAAGAGACCCAGTACTTC
CDR3 protein: CASSLVSGGQETQYF